This entry describes one T cell receptor (beta chain). This clonotype has more than one count but fewer than ten. Which antigen it targets is not known. The sample holds no much larger clone one base away, and base qualities are not on file. The data belong to a study of blood T cells in healthy people across ages (dated by TCRdb to between 2014 and 2016). Some background on the complete study: In model experiments, template switching captured about one uniquely barcoded TCR beta cDNA molecule for every two T cells. The study measured age-related changes in TCR beta repertoire diversity using deep sequencing normalized with unique cDNA molecular identifiers. The donors were split into four age groups: young (average about 15 years), middle-aged (about 40), aged (roughly 60) and long-lived (over 75). To avoid experimental bias, donors of different ages were spread randomly across the sequencing lanes. For two donors (one aged 18 to 30 and one aged 80 or older), the study analyzed two additional independent replicas of 1 million unique cDNA reads from the same blood draw. Results and caveats for the whole study, not just this receptor: Observed TCR beta diversity per million T cells fell roughly linearly with age, and a significant reduction was already apparent by age around 39. Total diversity estimates from one million sequenced T cells were considered lower bounds and underestimates. Since profiling was done on bulk unsorted PBMCs, naive and antigen-experienced compartments could not be conclusively compared. Because donor CMV infection status was unknown, age-related changes in expanded clonotypes were potentially confounded. Observed TCR beta diversity correlated strongly with the percentage of naive T cells measured by flow cytometry. Compared with the aged group, more naive CD4+ T cells, fewer expanded clones and increased TCR diversity were shown by the long-lived group, suggesting age selection.

Library construction relied on 5' RACE. Sequenced using an Illumina HiSeq 2500. A second PCR of 7 to 11 cycles was performed with a sample-barcoded 5' primer and a J-beta primer mix. A unique molecular identifier was introduced onto each TCR beta cDNA molecule by a template-switch 5' adaptor carrying 12 random nucleotides. Each sample yielded at least 2.5 million CDR3-containing paired-end reads. All of the RNA was converted into first-strand cDNA using the Mint cDNA synthesis kit, with a TRBC-specific oligonucleotide serving as the primer. Following uracil-DNA glycosylase treatment, all cDNA underwent a first 18-cycle PCR with the universal primers M1SS and BC2_uni_R. Per the source publication's procedure: For normalization, 1 million high-quality reads were randomly selected from each sample, with every read carrying a distinct molecular identifier. Reads with shared molecular identifiers were discarded instead of being binned into consensus sequences. MiTCR, with a Q25 quality threshold and the strictest error-elimination algorithm, was used for CDR3 identification, clonotype clustering and error correction. A nonparametric unseen species model using Euler transformation provided a lower-bound estimate of total TCR beta diversity. The public reads were quality trimmed at Q25 with fastp and then assembled into clones with MiXCR by TCRdb, keeping productive beta chains. Rows are combined by CDR3 protein, so each entry shows the most common genes and DNA. TCRdb's processing, not the authors' own work, is the source of the V and J calls. A total of about 780,000 distinct CDR3 sequences appear in this sample, about 46% of them only once. The ten largest make up roughly 18% of the sample.

Systemically healthy Caucasian individuals from Russia, 39 in total and aged about 6 to 100 years, were included as donors. Each donor gave approximately 10 milliliters of peripheral blood, collected into EDTA-treated Vacutainer tubes. PBMCs were isolated by Ficoll-Paque density-gradient centrifugation, with at least 6 million obtained per sample. Trizol reagent was used to extract total RNA from the PBMCs, yielding at least 5 micrograms per sample. Naive CD45RAhigh/CD27high T cell percentages were measured by flow cytometry on a PBMC aliquot from every donor. Looking up the germline V gene yields CDR1 SGDLS and CDR2 YYNGEE. Measured from the cysteine to the phenylalanine, the CDR3 is 17 residues long. CDR3 DNA is the only sequence kept; it has 51 bases, read in frame from the first base. Trimming removed 4 bases from V and 7 bases from J, leaving 23 bases between the germline ends.

The source is a man at least 80 years old in good health. Source material: blood. The rearranged segments are TRBV9 and TRBJ2-2; the D call could be TRBD1 or TRBD2, with each sharing 5 bases. The nucleotide sequence is TGTGCCAGCAGCTCTGGAGGCAGGGCTATATCGAGCGGGGAGCTGTTTTTT. The resulting protein is CASSSGGRAISSGELFF.